These 28 T cell receptor beta chains share one sample of origin, sequenced in a study of beta chain features in type 1 diabetes. cDNA synthesis used the whole RNA isolate, giving expressed TCRB sequences. Repertoires were generated with immunoSEQ multiplex PCR, while TCRdb's copy carries only in-frame clones and drops some. Among a few hundred thousand clones listed, approximately 10% were seen once. Source material: central memory CD4+ T cells from blood. The receptor set was obtained from a man younger than 30 in good health.

This clone showed up just a few times. The J gene is TRBJ2-7, the V gene TRBV7-9, with 7 bases aligning to TRBD1. V shed 5 bases and J 5 bases; nucleotides not matched to a gene: 9. In germline, CDR1 is SEHNR, CDR2 FQNEAQ (reference sequence). The CDR3 is 14 amino acids. The CDR3: CASSLATGTHEQYF. DNA of the CDR3: TGTGCCAGCAGCCTCGCGACAGGGACCCACGAGCAGTACTTC.

The chain uses TRBV5-8 and TRBJ2-7; D is ambiguous. The germline CDR1 and CDR2 sequences are SGHTS and YDEGEE. The CDR3 extends over 11 amino acids. V dropped 0 bases and J dropped 5 bases, with 3 bases sitting between them. The CDR3 nucleotides are TGTGCCAGCAGCTTGGTCGACGAGCAGTACTTC. Amino acid sequence: CASSLVDEQYF.

This clone was counted ten times or more. The chain uses TRBV11-2 and TRBJ2-1; 7 bases match TRBD2. Unmatched junction bases numbered 10, after V lost 5 bases and J lost 6 bases. Germline assignment: CDR1 SGHAT and CDR2 FQNNGV. CDR3 length equals 15 residues. For the CDR3, the DNA is TGTGCCAGCAGCCCCGAACGGACTAGTATCAATGAGCAGTTCTTC. The encoded protein is CASSPERTSINEQFF.

The chain links TRBV11-2 to TRBJ2-3, with D maybe TRBD2 (5 bases). The CDR3 consists of 15 residues. Trimming left V 1 base short and J 6 bases short, with 14 bases between. From germline, CDR1 is SGHAT and CDR2 FQNNGV. The CDR3 nucleotides read TGTGCCAGCAGCTTAGGCTGGACTCCTACGGATACGCAGTATTTT. Protein sequence: CASSLGWTPTDTQYF. The complete variable domain, with remaining parts taken from reference TRBV11-2 and TRBJ2-3, reads EAGVAQSPRYKIIEKRQSVAFWCNPISGHATLYWYQQILGQGPKLLIQFQNNGVVDDSQLPKDRFSAERLKGVDSTLKIQPAKLEDSAVYLCASSLGWTPTDTQYFGPGTRLTVL.

This clone showed up just a few times. The gene calls are TRBV27 and TRBJ2-7; D might be TRBD2 (5 bases). The V gene lost 5 bases and the J gene lost 0 bases, with 11 bases spanning the gap. Germline values: CDR1 MNHEY, CDR2 SMNVEV (reference sequence). The CDR3 extends over 14 amino acids. CDR3: CASSRVAISYEQYF. The CDR3 bases are TGTGCCAGCAGTCGAGTAGCGATCTCCTACGAGCAGTACTTC.

This clone has only a few counts. A much larger clone differs from this one at a single base, so this may be a read error. Other DNA sequences in the sample encode the same CDR3. The chain is built from TRBV19 and TRBJ1-4; D is unresolved. Germline CDR1 reads LNHDA; CDR2 reads SQIVND (reference sequence). This CDR3 is 13 amino acids long. V shed 8 bases and J shed 5 bases, with 12 bases lying between them. CDR3 sequence reads: CASGVRENEKLFF. In DNA form, the CDR3 reads TGTGCCAGTGGCGTACGTGAAAATGAAAAACTGTTTTTT.

The chain couples TRBV5-1 to TRBJ2-2; D could derive from TRBD1 or TRBD2 (5 bases each). CDR1 is SGHRS, CDR2 YFSETQ, per germline. V was clipped by 7 bases and J by 5 bases, with 18 bases between them. The CDR3 is 15 residues long. CDR3 sequence (DNA): TGCGCCAGCGCACTCGGGACCCCGGGGACCGGGGAGCTGTTTTTT. Its protein is CASALGTPGTGELFF. Full variable domain (remainder filled in from reference TRBV5-1 and TRBJ2-2): KAGVTQTPRYLIKTRGQQVTLSCSPISGHRSVSWYQQTPGQGLQFLFEYFSETQRNKGNFPGRFSGRQFSNSRSEMNVSTLELGDSALYLCASALGTPGTGELFFGEGSRLTVL.

The chain uses TRBV7-8 and TRBJ2-1, with 10 bases aligning to TRBD2. There are 15 residues in the CDR3. Trimming removed 5 bases from V and 3 bases from J; junction bases left unmatched: 4. The germline V gene encodes CDR1 SGHVS and CDR2 FQNEAQ. The CDR3 reads CASSSRLAGYNEQFF. The CDR3 nucleotides are TGTGCCAGCAGCAGTCGACTAGCGGGCTACAATGAGCAGTTCTTC.

This clone was recorded at least ten times. The chain links TRBV28 to TRBJ2-5; D may be TRBD2 (5 bases). Germline CDR1 and CDR2: MDHEN and SYDVKM. CDR3 length: 12 residues. V gave up 9 bases and J gave up 0 bases, with 8 bases separating them. This CDR3 is CASRGYQETQYF. The CDR3, as DNA: TGTGCCAGTAGAGGGTACCAAGAGACCCAGTACTTC.

This clone has just a few counts. This chain uses TRBV29-1 with TRBJ1-4, with D unclear. CDR3 size: 12 residues. V was shortened by 2 bases and J by 6 bases, with 7 bases between the two germline ends. CDR1 is SQVTM, CDR2 ANQGSEA, per germline. CDR3: CSVEWSDEKLFF. For the CDR3, the DNA is TGCAGCGTTGAATGGTCGGATGAAAAACTGTTTTTT.

The chain combines TRBV25-1 with TRBJ2-5, with 8 bases lining up with TRBD2. The J call may be faulty, since TRBJ2-7 better matches the DNA end. The CDR3 is 17 amino acids. CDR1 and CDR2 from the germline V gene are MGHDK and SYGVNS. This chain's CDR3 is CASSTHFAATSDYEQYF. The CDR3 region has the DNA TGTGCCAGCAGTACCCATTTTGCGGCGACTAGCGATTACGAGCAGTACTTC.

This clone was counted between two and nine times. J is TRBJ2-1 and V is TRBV7-2, with TRBD2 identical over 11 bases. This CDR3 spans 17 amino acids. The germline gives CDR1 SGHTA, CDR2 FQGNSA. J gave up 3 bases and V 4 bases, and 8 bases lay outside the gene matches. CDR3 protein: CASSSTQGLAVYNEQFF. CDR3 nucleotides: TGTGCCAGCAGCTCAACACAGGGACTAGCGGTCTACAATGAGCAGTTCTTC.

This clone was detected only a few times. The chain is built from TRBV6-5 and TRBJ2-5, with unresolved D. There are 14 residues in the CDR3. CDR1 and CDR2 from the germline V gene are MNHEY and SVGAGI. V was cut by 0 bases and J by 4 bases, with 9 bases left in between. CDR3 region: CASSYSAIGETQYF. In DNA form, the CDR3 reads TGTGCCAGCAGTTACTCCGCTATTGGAGAGACCCAGTACTTC.

V and J are TRBV18 and TRBJ1-2; TRBD1 matches 7 bases. J lost 6 bases, V lost 2 bases, and 3 bases had no gene match. Germline CDR1 KGHSH, CDR2 LQKENI. This CDR3 is built from 13 residues. Here the CDR3 reads CASSPDREDGYTF. DNA for the CDR3: TGTGCCAGCTCACCAGACAGGGAGGATGGCTACACCTTC.

The V and J genes are TRBV15 and TRBJ2-7, with 10 bases identical to TRBD2. Germline values: CDR1 LNHNV, CDR2 YYDKDF (reference sequence). The CDR3 totals 18 residues. The ends lost 0 bases at V and 2 bases at J; junction bases unmatched: 10. This CDR3 is CATSRDWLAGDGTYEQYF. In DNA, the CDR3 is TGTGCCACCAGCAGAGATTGGCTAGCGGGAGACGGAACCTACGAGCAGTACTTC.

This clone was seen a handful of times. The chain carries TRBV6-1 and TRBJ1-1; 8 bases line up with TRBD1. Trimming took 7 bases from V and 0 from J; bases not matched to a gene: 1. The germline V gene encodes CDR1 MNHNS and CDR2 SASEGT. The length of the CDR3 is 13 residues. CDR3 amino acids: CASNRGMNTEAFF. CDR3 DNA sequence: TGTGCCAGCAACAGGGGGATGAACACTGAAGCTTTCTTT.

This clone was seen a handful of times. This chain connects TRBV15 to TRBJ2-1; the match to TRBD2 covers 8 bases. CDR3 length equals 17 residues. Germline CDR1 LNHNV, CDR2 YYDKDF (reference sequence). Trimming removed 0 bases from V and 8 bases from J; junction bases left unmatched: 12. The CDR3 DNA follows: TGTGCCACCAGCAGAGATCTAGACAGCGGGAGTTTCCATGAGCAGTTCTTC. This translates into CATSRDLDSGSFHEQFF.

This clone was observed a handful of times. The chain uses TRBV28 and TRBJ1-1; 7 bases fit TRBD1. This CDR3 has 15 amino acids. In germline, CDR1 is MDHEN, CDR2 SYDVKM. Trimming at V came to 4 bases and at J to 1 base, leaving 6 bases not matched to a gene. Here the CDR3 DNA reads TGTGCCAGCAGTTCCTGGGACAGACCGAACACTGAAGCTTTCTTT. This translates into CASSSWDRPNTEAFF.

This chain uses TRBV6-5 with TRBJ2-1; TRBD2 agrees at 14 bases. V shed 6 bases and J 2 bases; nucleotides not matched to a gene: 0. Germline values: CDR1 MNHEY, CDR2 SVGAGI. There are 15 residues in the CDR3. The CDR3: CASRGLAGAYNEQFF. The CDR3 nucleotides read TGTGCCAGCAGGGGACTAGCGGGAGCCTACAATGAGCAGTTCTTC.

The chain is built from TRBV14 and TRBJ2-1, with a tentative D call TRBD1 (6 bases). In germline, CDR1 is SGHDN, CDR2 FVKESK. The CDR3 covers 13 residues. V was cut by 1 base and J by 15 bases, with 16 bases left in between. DNA of the CDR3: TGTGCCAGCAGCCAAGTCGAATGGGACAATTGGTTCTTC. It codes for CASSQVEWDNWFF.

V is TRBV7-2 and J is TRBJ1-3; TRBD1 is a possible D gene (5 bases). The CDR3 is 15 amino acids. Trimming pared 5 bases from V and 0 bases from J, leaving 11 bases between. CDR1 is SGHTA, CDR2 FQGNSA, per germline. CDR3 loop: CASSTGPLSGNTIYF. Here the CDR3 DNA reads TGTGCCAGCAGCACGGGACCGCTCTCTGGAAACACCATATATTTT.

This clone showed up just a few times. The chain couples TRBV29-1 to TRBJ2-1; TRBD2 matches at 10 bases. This CDR3 has 14 amino acids. Germline V CDR1 and CDR2: SQVTM, ANQGSEA. Germline trimming cut 7 bases from V and 9 bases from J; bases unmatched to any gene: 12. Here the CDR3 reads CSANPSGGGSEQFF. CDR3 sequence (DNA): TGCAGCGCCAACCCTAGCGGGGGAGGGTCTGAGCAGTTCTTC.

The chain's CDR3 is CASSFGTGELFF. CDR3 nucleotides: TGTGCCAGCAGCTTCGGTACGGGGGAGCTGTTTTTT. The chain links TRBV7-3 to TRBJ2-2, with D uncertain. This CDR3 spans 12 amino acids. V gave up 3 bases and J gave up 8 bases, with 7 bases separating them. CDR1 and CDR2 (germline): SGHTA, FQGTGA.

This clone was seen a few times. The chain uses TRBV6-1 and TRBJ2-1, with a possible D match to TRBD1 (6 bases). V was trimmed by 7 bases and J by 2 bases, leaving 15 bases between them. This CDR3 comprises 15 residues. Germline V gene lookup returns CDR1 MNHNS and CDR2 SASEGT. CDR3: CASTGGRGPYNEQFF. DNA for the CDR3: TGTGCCAGCACCGGAGGCAGGGGTCCCTACAATGAGCAGTTCTTC.

The CDR3 protein is CASSPSLGDYTF. The CDR3 DNA reads TGTGCCAGCAGCCCCAGTTTAGGGGACTACACCTTC. The chain combines TRBV9 with TRBJ1-2; a weak D match, TRBD1 (5 bases). The CDR3 is 12 residues long. Per the germline V gene, CDR1 is SGDLS and CDR2 is YYNGEE. V shed 4 bases and J shed 10 bases, with 14 bases lying between them.

This clone has at least ten counts. The chain is built from TRBV11-2 and TRBJ1-6; possible D gene TRBD1, 5 bases. The CDR3 loop spans 14 amino acids. V dropped 5 bases and J dropped 10 bases, with 15 bases sitting between them. CDR1 is SGHAT, CDR2 FQNNGV, per germline. CDR3 loop: CASSQMGVGSPLHF. CDR3 DNA sequence: TGTGCCAGCAGCCAGATGGGGGTTGGGTCACCCCTCCACTTT.

The genes are TRBV30 and TRBJ2-7, with D perhaps TRBD1 (5 bases). Per germline, CDR1 GTSNPN and CDR2 SVGIG (reference sequence). Trimming left V 0 bases short and J 4 bases short, with 13 bases between. The CDR3 runs to 14 residues. The CDR3: CAWSVPGSRYEQYF. The DNA of the CDR3 is TGTGCCTGGAGTGTACCAGGGTCCAGATACGAGCAGTACTTC.

This clone showed up just a few times. This chain connects TRBV5-1 to TRBJ2-1; D is possibly TRBD1 (6 bases). This CDR3 comprises 15 residues. V was cut by 0 bases and J by 8 bases, with 15 bases left in between. Germline V gene data show CDR1 as SGHRS and CDR2 as YFSETQ. CDR3 in DNA: TGCGCCAGCAGCTTGGGGGACACTCGTACGGATGAGCAGTTCTTC. Protein product: CASSLGDTRTDEQFF.